The 13 T cell receptor beta chains listed next were all sequenced from one sample in a study of T cells after yellow fever vaccination. In TCRdb, the 5' RACE reads were re-called with MiXCR into one record per CDR3 protein. The sample consists of some 300,000 distinct CDR3 sequences, less than 9.5% of them appearing once. The sequencing used PBMCs, collected more than 40 days after the first yellow fever vaccination. All receptors derive from a young man who received the YFV17D yellow fever vaccine.

J is TRBJ2-1 and V is TRBV11-2, with TRBD1 matching over 8 bases. Germline lookup yields CDR1 SGHAT and CDR2 FQNNGV. V lost 1 base to trimming and J lost 7 bases; unmatched junction nucleotides: 6. The CDR3 spans 15 residues. The CDR3 DNA reads TGTGCCAGCAGCTTAGGGGGACAGGCAGGGAATGAGCAGTTCTTC. Its translation is CASSLGGQAGNEQFF.

This clonotype was seen only a few times. This sequence joins TRBV11-3 and TRBJ1-1; possibly TRBD1 for D (5 bases). This CDR3 spans 15 amino acids. In germline, CDR1 is SGHNT, CDR2 YENEEA. Trimming pared 5 bases from V and 2 bases from J, leaving 15 bases between. The CDR3 nucleotides read TGTGCCAGCAGCCTGAGCGTCCAGGGAAACACTGAAGCTTTCTTT. It is translated as CASSLSVQGNTEAFF.

The rearrangement uses TRBV15 and TRBJ1-2; D remains ambiguous. CDR3 size: 16 residues. The V end lost 0 bases, the J end lost 2 bases, and 13 bases lay between the germline ends. Germline-derived CDR1 and CDR2 are LNHNV and YYDKDF (reference sequence). CDR3 region: CATSRDRLDGNYGYTF. The CDR3 bases are TGTGCCACCAGCAGAGATCGCTTAGACGGGAACTATGGCTACACCTTC.

The V and J genes are TRBV7-2 and TRBJ2-1; tentative D call: TRBD1 (6 bases). The germline gives CDR1 SGHTA, CDR2 FQGNSA. Trimming left V 5 bases short and J 2 bases short, with 16 bases between. CDR3 length: 16 amino acids. CDR3 bases: TGTGCCAGCAGCCCACAGGGAGCCGCAGCCTACAATGAGCAGTTCTTC. Translated: CASSPQGAAAYNEQFF.

This clonotype was counted at least ten times. The V and J genes are TRBV10-3 and TRBJ1-2; 9 nucleotides align to TRBD1. The junction had 5 bases not matched to a gene; V was cut back by 8 bases and J by 7 bases. The CDR3 extends over 12 amino acids. Germline V gene lookup returns CDR1 ENHRY and CDR2 SYGVKD. The CDR3 DNA follows: TGTGCCATCCTACAGGGGGCAAGTGGCTACACCTTC. This gives the protein CAILQGASGYTF.

The rearrangement links TRBV7-9 to TRBJ2-1; TRBD1 is a possible D gene (6 bases). Trimming left V 5 bases short and J 0 bases short, with 14 bases between. This CDR3 has 16 residues. Germline CDR1 and CDR2: SEHNR and FQNEAQ (reference sequence). The CDR3 DNA reads as TGTGCCAGCAGCCGAACAGGGTTTGGCTCCTACAATGAGCAGTTCTTC. As protein: CASSRTGFGSYNEQFF.

This clonotype was picked up a small number of times. This chain joins TRBV20-1 and TRBJ1-1, with 10 positions matching TRBD1. Germline values: CDR1 DFQATT, CDR2 SNEGSKA (reference sequence). Trimming at V came to 1 base and at J to 4 bases, leaving 3 bases not matched to a gene. The CDR3 spans 14 residues. This chain's CDR3 is CSARGQGAGTEAFF. CDR3 in DNA: TGCAGTGCTAGAGGACAGGGGGCGGGCACTGAAGCTTTCTTT.

The chain recombines TRBV9 with TRBJ1-1; possible D gene TRBD1, 5 bases. With 0 bases removed from V and 3 bases from J, the gap between germline ends came to 9 bases. CDR1 is SGDLS, CDR2 YYNGEE, per germline. The CDR3 sequence is 14 residues long. The CDR3 loop is CASSVAGDHTEAFF. Written as DNA, the CDR3 is TGTGCCAGCAGCGTAGCGGGGGATCACACTGAAGCTTTCTTT.

The rearrangement uses TRBV29-1 and TRBJ1-1; a weak D match, TRBD1 (6 bases). CDR3 size: 12 residues. The V gene's germline CDR1 is SQVTM and CDR2 ANQGSEA. The V end lost 3 bases, the J end lost 6 bases, and 11 bases lay between the germline ends. The CDR3 DNA follows: TGCAGCGTTGACCCGGGACACTCTGAAGCTTTCTTT. The encoded protein is CSVDPGHSEAFF.

This clonotype has more than one count but fewer than ten. The CDR3 spells CASSQDLVAGGAWTQYF. The CDR3 DNA reads TGTGCCAGCAGCCAAGATCTTGTAGCGGGGGGTGCTTGGACCCAGTACTTC. The chain is built from TRBV3-1 and TRBJ2-5; 10 nucleotides match TRBD2. CDR3 length equals 17 residues. Trimming took 0 bases from V and 7 from J; bases not matched to a gene: 11. CDR1 and CDR2 from the germline V gene are LGHDT and YNNKEL (reference sequence).

Only a few counts were recorded for this clonotype. V and J are TRBV28 and TRBJ1-5, with TRBD1 matching over 8 bases. The germline CDR1 and CDR2 sequences are MDHEN and SYDVKM. The V and J ends lost 6 bases and 6 bases, in that order; junction bases with no gene match: 4. CDR3 length: 13 amino acids. CDR3 nucleotide sequence: TGTGCCAGCAGCGGGACAGGAATTCAGCCCCAGCATTTT. It specifies CASSGTGIQPQHF.

CDR3 residues: CASSSGRYYEQYV. DNA of the CDR3: TGTGCCAGCAGCTCGGGACGGTACTACGAGCAGTACGTC. V gene TRBV7-9 combines with J gene TRBJ2-7; D is perhaps TRBD1 or TRBD2 (5 bases each). The CDR3 covers 13 residues. Per germline, CDR1 SEHNR and CDR2 FQNEAQ (reference sequence). Between the trimmed V and J ends, which lost 4 bases and 3 bases, there was a span of 10 bases.

This chain connects TRBV2 to TRBJ2-1, with 8 bases fitting TRBD1. This CDR3 spans 15 amino acids. The ends lost 4 bases at V and 4 bases at J; junction bases unmatched: 6. In germline, CDR1 is SNHLY, CDR2 FYNNEI. The CDR3 spells CASSVDRALYNEQFF. CDR3 DNA: TGTGCCAGCAGTGTGGACAGGGCGCTTTACAATGAGCAGTTCTTC.